The entry that follows covers one TCR beta chain sequence. The assay was immunoSEQ multiplex PCR, and TCRdb's table has in-frame clones only and misses some. The sample consists of roughly 7,900 clones, 70% to 90% of them appearing once. The data derive from a study of T cell changes during pregnancy in multiple sclerosis. Trimming removed 2 bases from V and 0 bases from J; junction bases left unmatched: 4. This CDR3 contains 16 residues. Germline V lookup: CDR1 SGHRS, CDR2 YFSETQ. This TCR derives from a female donor in good health, enrolled as a control in a pregnancy study. The chain recombines TRBV5-1 with TRBJ2-1; 8 positions agree with TRBD2. Material: CD8+ T cells from peripheral blood mononuclear cells, obtained in the first trimester of pregnancy. The CDR3 is CASSLDSGNSYNEQFF. The DNA of the CDR3 is TGCGCCAGCAGCTTAGATAGCGGGAACTCCTACAATGAGCAGTTCTTC.